A selection of T cell receptor beta chains follows, all from one sample in a study of T-cell reconstitution after alpha-beta-depleted transplantation in children. MiXCR, run by TCRdb on the PCR reads, gives a single entry per CDR3 protein. The sample holds fewer than 85,000 distinct CDR3 sequences, about 14% seen once. Sequences were derived from PBMCs, mostly from graft donor cells, sampled 180 days after TCRalphabeta/CD19-depleted stem cell transplant. These receptors were obtained from a male patient between 2 and 15 years old who had a stem cell transplant for acute lymphoblastic leukemia, so the T cells may come from the graft donor. Each CDR3 is given with its conserved first and last residue. A D gene is named only where the DNA matches it firmly. Only some rows state a clone size, as once, few, many or a class for expanded clones.

TRBV5-8,few,TRBD1,TRBJ1-2,CASSRLGTAALPHTF,TGTGCCAGCAGCCGCCTTGGGACAGCCGCCCTTCCCCACACCTTC
TRBV10-3,-,-,TRBJ1-3,CAISGVGNTIYF,TGTGCCATCAGTGGGGTTGGAAACACCATATATTTT
TRBV6-5,-,TRBD1,TRBJ2-1,CASSYFRGYEQFF,TGTGCCAGCAGTTACTTCAGGGGGTATGAGCAGTTCTTC
TRBV9,many,-,TRBJ2-7,CASSALAGGAYEQYF,TGTGCCAGCAGCGCCCTGGCGGGTGGGGCCTACGAGCAGTACTTC
TRBV7-2,-,-,TRBJ2-5,CASSLVGAETQYF,TGTGCCAGCAGCTTAGTGGGAGCCGAGACCCAGTACTTC
TRBV5-1,-,-,TRBJ2-7,CASSLVPGSYEQYF,TGCGCCAGCAGCTTGGTCCCGGGTTCATACGAGCAGTACTTC
TRBV6-5,few,-,TRBJ2-7,CASSYAGYLYEQYF,TGTGCCAGCAGTTATGCGGGTTACCTCTACGAGCAGTACTTC
TRBV20-1,-,-,TRBJ2-7,CSARQASYEQYF,TGCAGTGCCCGACAGGCCTCCTACGAGCAGTACTTC
TRBV15,few,-,TRBJ2-3,CATSRETSSTDTQYF,TGTGCCACCAGCAGAGAGACTAGTAGCACAGATACGCAGTATTTT
TRBV7-2,few,-,TRBJ2-7,CASSSVGGLRQYF,TGTGCCAGCAGCTCGGTGGGGGGGCTTAGGCAGTACTTC
TRBV5-1,few,-,TRBJ2-5,CASGSGTAAETQYF,TGCGCCAGCGGCTCCGGGACCGCGGCCGAGACCCAGTACTTC
TRBV4-2,many,-,TRBJ1-1,CASSQGGGDTEAFF,TGTGCCAGCAGCCAAGGAGGGGGGGACACTGAAGCTTTCTTT
TRBV4-2,-,-,TRBJ2-1,CASSQDNAGASYNEQFF,TGTGCCAGCAGCCAAGATAATGCGGGGGCTTCCTACAATGAGCAGTTCTTC
TRBV20-1,-,-,TRBJ1-2,CSAPVQGRGYTF,TGCAGTGCTCCGGTACAGGGACGTGGCTACACCTTC
TRBV4-3,few,-,TRBJ2-6,CASSQRGVHSSGANVLTF,TGCGCCAGCAGCCAGAGGGGAGTTCACAGCTCTGGGGCCAACGTCCTGACTTTC
TRBV6-2/TRBV6-3,few,-,TRBJ2-2,CATSRGGTGNTGELFF,TGTGCCACTTCGAGAGGCGGGACTGGCAACACCGGGGAGCTGTTTTTT
TRBV7-2,few,TRBD2,TRBJ2-1,CASSTQLAVAYNEQFF,TGTGCCAGCAGCACCCAACTAGCGGTCGCTTACAATGAGCAGTTCTTC
TRBV5-1,few,TRBD1,TRBJ2-2,CASSVTPGQGAGELFF,TGCGCCAGCAGCGTGACCCCGGGACAGGGGGCCGGGGAGCTGTTTTTT